The 3 T cell receptor beta chains listed next were all sequenced from one sample in a study of T cell clusters in autoimmune cytopenias. Tens of thousands of genome equivalents of blood DNA were amplified for TRB. Multiplex touch-down PCR amplified TRB using TRB-A and TRB-B pools in one tube. TCRdb re-called the multiplex PCR reads, yielding one record per CDR3 amino acid sequence without DNA. The table for this sample gives thousands of distinct CDR3 sequences. Sequencing used peripheral blood. The receptors come from a human donor with an autoimmune cytopenia or autoimmune hepatitis (not recorded which).

The chain joins TRBV20-1 to TRBJ1-2. The CDR3 is 14 amino acids. CDR1 and CDR2 from the germline V gene are DFQATT and SNEGSKA (reference sequence). This chain's CDR3 is CSARTEPVIYGYTF.

This chain links TRBV7-9 with TRBJ2-2; the D gene TCRdb calls, TRBD1, cannot be checked with no DNA. The CDR3 extends over 17 amino acids. Looked up from germline, CDR1 is SEHNR and CDR2 is FQNEAQ (reference sequence). CDR3: CASSLGPGADSTGELFF.

By frequency, this clonotype registers medium-sized. This chain connects TRBV20-1 to TRBJ1-4. Germline lookup yields CDR1 DFQATT and CDR2 SNEGSKA (reference sequence). The CDR3 sequence is 13 residues long. The CDR3 sequence is CSVSGLRNEKLFF.